These T cell receptor beta chains were read from a single sample in a study of blood T cells in healthy people across ages. TCRdb re-called the 5' RACE reads through MiXCR, storing one row per CDR3 protein. Of approximately 1.5 million distinct CDR3 sequences listed, approximately 43% were seen once; the top ten hold around 4%. The source material was blood. These receptors were taken from a woman between 18 and 29 years old in good health. Both conserved end residues are part of each CDR3. A D gene is named only where the DNA matches it firmly. A clone size is listed for some rows: how often the clone was seen (once, few, many), or a class if it is expanded.

d_call	j_call	clone_size	v_call	cdr3_nt	cdr3_aa
TRBD2	TRBJ2-5	-	TRBV7-2	TGTGCCAGCAGCTTTAGCGGGGGGCTGGAGACCCAGTACTTC	CASSFSGGLETQYF
TRBD2	TRBJ2-3	few	TRBV7-3	TGTGCCAGCAGCTTAATGCCGACTAGCGGATCAGCGGATACGCAGTATTTT	CASSLMPTSGSADTQYF
-	TRBJ2-3	-	TRBV7-8	TGTGCCAGCAGCTCGGAGAGGACTAGCACAGATACGCAGTATTTT	CASSSERTSTDTQYF
-	TRBJ2-1	-	TRBV2	TGTGCCAGCGTTGGACAGCAGAACAATGAGCAGTTCTTC	CASVGQQNNEQFF
-	TRBJ2-2	-	TRBV4-2	TGTGCCAGCAGCCAAGGGACTCCTGGGACCGGGGAGCTGTTTTTT	CASSQGTPGTGELFF
-	TRBJ2-7	-	TRBV11-2	TGTGCCAGCAGCTTCGCCCCGGGACGGCTATCCTACGAGCAGTACTTC	CASSFAPGRLSYEQYF
-	TRBJ2-4	-	TRBV7-2	TGTGCCAGCAGCTTAAGGGGGGACAGAAGAAACATTCAGTACTTC	CASSLRGDRRNIQYF
-	TRBJ2-5	once	TRBV7-2	TGTGCCAGCAGCTACTACGGCCAAGAGACCCAGTACTTC	CASSYYGQETQYF
-	TRBJ2-4	-	TRBV13	TGTGCCAGCAGCTTAGCCCGGGTTGGGGACATTCAGTACTTC	CASSLARVGDIQYF
-	TRBJ2-7	-	TRBV15	TGTGCCACCAGCAGAGACAAGTCCTACGAGCAGTACTTC	CATSRDKSYEQYF
TRBD2	TRBJ2-7	-	TRBV4-2	TGTGCCGGCAGCCAAGGACTAGCGGATTACGAGCAGTACTTC	CAGSQGLADYEQYF
-	TRBJ2-7	few	TRBV2	TGTGCCAGCAGTGAAGGGTCGGGACGGTTCGTGGACGAGCAGTACTTC	CASSEGSGRFVDEQYF
TRBD1	TRBJ1-5	-	TRBV4-1	TGCACCAGCAGCCAAGTGAGCACACAGGGGAATCAGCCCCAGCATTTT	CTSSQVSTQGNQPQHF
-	TRBJ2-7	few	TRBV29-1	TGCAGCGTTGTGACAGCCGCCTACGAGCAGTACTTC	CSVVTAAYEQYF
-	TRBJ1-5	few	TRBV6-2/TRBV6-3	TGTGCCAGCACCCCACAGGGCAATCAGCCCCAGCATTTT	CASTPQGNQPQHF
-	TRBJ2-7	few	TRBV6-2/TRBV6-3	TGTGCCAGCAGCTCTCCCCTTGAGTCCGGGAAGACCTACGAGCAGTACTTC	CASSSPLESGKTYEQYF
-	TRBJ2-3	-	TRBV6-2/TRBV6-3	TGTGCCAGCAGCCTTCAGGCGGAGGTAGATACGCAGTATTTT	CASSLQAEVDTQYF
-	TRBJ1-2	-	TRBV7-9	TGTGCCAGCAGCTTAAGGCAGGACGTACTCTACACCTTC	CASSLRQDVLYTF
-	TRBJ2-3	few	TRBV10-3	TGTGCCATCAGGGGGGCCGGGGATACGCAGTATTTT	CAIRGAGDTQYF
TRBD1	TRBJ1-1	few	TRBV6-2/TRBV6-3	TGTGCCAGCAACTTGTTTGGGACAGGGCGCACTGAAGCTTTCTTT	CASNLFGTGRTEAFF
-	TRBJ2-1	-	TRBV6-1	TGTGCCACCCCGTCAGGGTACTACAATGAGCAGTTCTTC	CATPSGYYNEQFF
-	TRBJ2-1	-	TRBV6-5	TGTGCCAGCAGTTCCTCGGCGGGAAGCTCCTACAATGAGCAGTTCTTC	CASSSSAGSSYNEQFF
-	TRBJ1-4	-	TRBV3-1	TGTGCCAGCAGCCACACTCCAGAAAAACTGTTTTTT	CASSHTPEKLFF
-	TRBJ1-1	-	TRBV6-2/TRBV6-3	TGTGCCAGCAGTAGCAGCGACGTTGAAGCTTTCTTT	CASSSSDVEAFF
-	TRBJ2-7	-	TRBV20-1	TGCAGTGCTAGCCACCAGGGTTACTACGAGCAGTACTTC	CSASHQGYYEQYF
-	TRBJ2-6	-	TRBV5-1	TGCGCCAGCAGCATCTTCCGAGGGGGGCCAGTCCTTTTCGTCCGATTCTCTGGGACCAACGTCCTGACTTTC	CASSIFRGGPVLFVRFSGTNVLTF
-	TRBJ1-2	-	TRBV6-2/TRBV6-3	TGTGCCAGCAGTTACAAGGGGACATCGGGGATCTACACCTTC	CASSYKGTSGIYTF
-	TRBJ1-6	few	TRBV4-3	TGCGCCAGCAGCCAAGCACATAATTCACCCCTCCACTTT	CASSQAHNSPLHF
-	TRBJ2-1	few	TRBV7-9	TGTGCCAGCAGCTTAGCCCAGGGTCGGTACAATGAGCAGTTCTTC	CASSLAQGRYNEQFF
TRBD2	TRBJ2-5	-	TRBV14	TGTGCCAGCAGCCAATGGGGACTAGCGGGAGAGACCCAGTACTTC	CASSQWGLAGETQYF
-	TRBJ1-1	few	TRBV28	TGTGCCAGCAGTTTTGGGGGGGACCTACGATCTGCTTTCTTT	CASSFGGDLRSAFF
TRBD2	TRBJ2-2	-	TRBV7-2	TGTGCCAGCCGTCCTAGCGGAAGCGGGGAGCTGTTTTTT	CASRPSGSGELFF
-	TRBJ2-7	many	TRBV7-8	TGTGCCAGCAGCTTAGCAGGGGTTAGCTCCTACGAGCAGTACTTC	CASSLAGVSSYEQYF
-	TRBJ2-5	few	TRBV20-1	TGCAGTGCTCCCGAGGGGTCTGGCACAGAGACCCAGTACTTC	CSAPEGSGTETQYF
-	TRBJ2-5	few	TRBV10-3	TGTGCCATCAGTGAGGCTAGGGAAGAGACCCAGTACTTC	CAISEAREETQYF
TRBD2	TRBJ2-7	-	TRBV5-1	TGCGCCAGCAGCTTTGGGGCTAGCGGGGGGACTGAGCAGTACTTC	CASSFGASGGTEQYF
-	TRBJ2-3	many	TRBV4-3	TGCGCCAGCAGCCAAGACTCGAGGGGAGAACGCACAGATACGCAGTATTTT	CASSQDSRGERTDTQYF
TRBD2	TRBJ2-5	-	TRBV3-1	TGTGCCAGCAGCCAAAGACTAGCGGGGGAGACCCAGTACTTC	CASSQRLAGETQYF
-	TRBJ1-1	-	TRBV11-2	TGTGCCAGCAGCTTAGATTTAGGGCTTGATGAAGCTTTCTTT	CASSLDLGLDEAFF
-	TRBJ1-5	-	TRBV12-3/TRBV12-4	TGTGCCAGCAGCTCTGGAAGCGGAAATAGCAATCAGCCCCAGCATTTT	CASSSGSGNSNQPQHF
-	TRBJ2-2	few	TRBV20-1	TGCAGTGCTAGGCCGGTCGGGGAGCTGTTTTTT	CSARPVGELFF
-	TRBJ2-7	many	TRBV20-1	TGCAGTGCTAGAGATCTCAGCTCCTACGAGCAGTACTTC	CSARDLSSYEQYF
TRBD1	TRBJ1-2	-	TRBV27	TGTGCCAGCAGTTTACACCCGGACAGGGATGGCTACACCTTC	CASSLHPDRDGYTF
-	TRBJ2-1	-	TRBV24-1	TGTGCCACCAGTGGGGCTCGGGGGAAATCCTACAATGAGCAGTTCTTC	CATSGARGKSYNEQFF
TRBD2	TRBJ2-3	few	TRBV7-2	TGTGCCAGCAGCTTATACGGACTAGCGGGGGTTACTAATTCAGATACGCAGTATTTT	CASSLYGLAGVTNSDTQYF
-	TRBJ2-3	-	TRBV12-3/TRBV12-4	TGTGCCAGCACCCACAACCGGGGGCCAAGATCAGATACGCAGTATTTT	CASTHNRGPRSDTQYF
-	TRBJ2-1	-	TRBV30	TGTGCCTGGAAACCAGGGCACGAATACAATGAGCAGTTCTTC	CAWKPGHEYNEQFF
-	TRBJ2-5	-	TRBV5-1	TGCGCCAGCAGCTCTGATCATTTTCAAGAGACCCAGTACTTC	CASSSDHFQETQYF
-	TRBJ1-1	few	TRBV4-1	TGCGCCAGCAGCCAGGAGACAGGCCTTATGAACACTGAAGCTTTCTTT	CASSQETGLMNTEAFF